This T cell receptor beta chain was identified during a study of control samples from healthy donors and cancer patients. Germline loops: CDR1 SEHNR, CDR2 FQNEAQ (reference sequence). Unmatched junction bases numbered 1, after V lost 2 bases and J lost 6 bases. CDR3 length: 13 amino acids. Sequencing was performed with immunoSEQ multiplex PCR; in TCRdb, only in-frame clones are kept and a portion is missing. The sample records 150,000 to 200,000 clones, around 90% being singletons. The sequence came from a woman aged 45-65 years in good health. The specimen sequenced was blood. This chain uses TRBV7-9 with TRBJ2-1; TRBD1 matches at 7 bases. CDR3: CASSLPGGNEQFF. CDR3 DNA: TGTGCCAGCAGCTTACCAGGGGGCAATGAGCAGTTCTTC.